This T cell receptor beta chain originates from a study of siplizumab effects on memory and regulatory T cells. Findings and limits, study-wide: The study found that mappable alloreactive CD4+ clones averaged approximately 69% Treg-derived with siplizumab and roughly 27% in controls. Naive versus memory phenotype went unassigned for roughly 80-96% of proliferating CD4+ or CD8+ clones. Few alloreactive clones mapped to unstimulated subsets.

Worth noting for this clone: Its antigen is unidentified.

Clones were read by immunoSEQ multiplex PCR, and TCRdb kept only the in-frame ones, dropping some. The table lists around 77,000 clones, about 89% of them singletons, with roughly 28% in the top ten. V lost 7 bases, J lost 6 bases, and 16 bases lay in between. CDR1 and CDR2 from the germline V gene are SQVTM and ANQGSEA. The CDR3 is made up of 12 amino acids. The TCR comes from a human donor in good health. The sample consisted of CD8+ T cells sorted from blood. The chain has TRBV29-1 and TRBJ2-7; D may be TRBD1 (6 bases). The CDR3 DNA reads TGCAGCGGTAAGACAGGACCGGGCGAGCAGTACTTC. Translated, it gives CSGKTGPGEQYF.